This T cell receptor (beta chain) was identified in a study of cytomegalovirus exposure and HLA in healthy donors. The PCR ran on 60 Vbeta and 13 Jbeta primers. Measured with immunoSEQ multiplex PCR; TCRdb has only the in-frame clones, and not every one. This table holds about 140,000 clones, less than 80% found once. General study findings and limits: What a later analysis reportedly showed was that an Asian-associated ancestry cluster had fewer N-insertions than the approximately 670-donor mean. Highest at DRB1 and lowest at HLA-C, TCR association rates differed among HLA loci in a later analysis.

A word on this clone: Its antigen is unknown.

The sample comprised PBMCs. The receptor comes from a woman between 50 and 59 years old in good health and CMV-seropositive.

This chain's CDR3 is CASRRNPSGGEETQYF. The CDR3 DNA reads TGCGCCAGCAGACGGAACCCTAGCGGGGGGGAAGAGACCCAGTACTTC. This chain joins TRBV5-1 and TRBJ2-5; 12 bases align to TRBD2. Trimming removed 5 bases from V and 3 bases from J; junction bases left unmatched: 8. The CDR3 is made up of 16 amino acids. Germline assignment: CDR1 SGHRS and CDR2 YFSETQ.